A single sample is the source of the 9 T cell receptor beta chains below, sequenced in a study of shared T cell receptors in the human thymus. Clones were sequenced by immunoSEQ multiplex PCR, and TCRdb holds only the in-frame ones, with some missing. The top ten hold over 0.008% of the sample, which has hundreds of thousands of clones, about 89% seen once. The same sample was also used in a study of human thymus T cells.

Sequenced sample: thymocytes. Receptor source: a boy younger than two with a congenital heart defect.

V is TRBV6-6 and J is TRBJ1-5; D may be TRBD1 (6 bases). With 6 bases removed from V and 4 bases from J, the gap between germline ends came to 13 bases. This CDR3 region has 14 residues. Germline V CDR1 and CDR2: MNHNY, SVGAGI (reference sequence). This chain's CDR3 is CASRSLGGNQPQHF. In nucleotides, the CDR3 is TGTGCCAGCAGATCCTTAGGGGGAAATCAGCCCCAGCATTTT.

The chain uses TRBV7-6 and TRBJ2-5; D might be TRBD1 (6 bases). Germline V lookup: CDR1 SGHVS, CDR2 FNYEAQ. Between the trimmed V and J ends, which lost 5 bases and 5 bases, there was a span of 6 bases. This CDR3 is built from 11 residues. The DNA for the CDR3 is TGTGCCAGCAGCGACAGGGAGACCCAGTACTTC. Translating it yields CASSDRETQYF.

This chain uses TRBV14 with TRBJ2-1; 7 bases agree with TRBD2. Germline loops: CDR1 SGHDN, CDR2 FVKESK. The CDR3 is 15 amino acids. Trimming took 1 base from V and 2 from J; bases not matched to a gene: 2. CDR3 bases: TGTGCCAGCAGCCAAGTTAGCGGGCCCTACAATGAGCAGTTCTTC. Its translation: CASSQVSGPYNEQFF. The variable domain in full, completed from reference TRBV14 and TRBJ2-1, reads EAGVTQFPSHSVIEKGQTVTLRCDPISGHDNLYWYRRVMGKEIKFLLHFVKESKQDESGMPNNRFLAERTGGTYSTLKVQPAELEDSGVYFCASSQVSGPYNEQFFGPGTRLTVL.

The V and J genes are TRBV28 and TRBJ2-7; D possibly corresponds to TRBD1 (6 bases). CDR3 length: 20 residues. Germline loops: CDR1 MDHEN, CDR2 SYDVKM. V lost 5 bases, J lost 3 bases, and 32 bases lay in between. The CDR3 DNA reads as TGTGCCAGCAGTCCCCCCTCAGGGGCGCGGAGACCCCTTAGGATCTACGAGCAGTACTTC. It encodes CASSPPSGARRPLRIYEQYF.

There are a few counts of this clone. The rearrangement links TRBV18 to TRBJ1-1, with D possibly being TRBD1 (5 bases). Trimming removed 2 bases at V and 3 bases at J, with 10 bases between. Looked up from germline, CDR1 is KGHSH and CDR2 is LQKENI. The CDR3 length is 14 residues. The CDR3 spells CASSPVEGDTEAFF. The CDR3 coding sequence is TGTGCCAGCTCACCAGTTGAAGGGGACACTGAAGCTTTCTTT.

The chain has TRBV9 and TRBJ1-2; 7 nucleotides align to TRBD1. This CDR3 is built from 16 residues. The germline gives CDR1 SGDLS, CDR2 YYNGEE. V lost 2 bases to trimming and J lost 3 bases; unmatched junction nucleotides: 10. CDR3 protein: CASSVEDRVPDYGYTF. The DNA of the CDR3 is TGTGCCAGCAGCGTGGAAGACAGGGTACCTGACTATGGCTACACCTTC.

The chain has TRBV28 and TRBJ2-1; 12 bases align to TRBD2. V gave up 3 bases and J gave up 8 bases; unmatched junction bases: 8. In germline, CDR1 is MDHEN, CDR2 SYDVKM. CDR3 size: 16 residues. Here the CDR3 reads CASSFSLAGGLDEQFF. The DNA for the CDR3 is TGTGCCAGCAGTTTTTCACTAGCGGGGGGTTTGGATGAGCAGTTCTTC.

The chain carries TRBV14 and TRBJ2-7; D gene unclear. CDR3 length: 14 amino acids. Germline loops: CDR1 SGHDN, CDR2 FVKESK. The V gene lost 1 base and the J gene lost 3 bases, with 10 bases spanning the gap. Here the CDR3 reads CASSQGRSYYEQYF. The DNA of the CDR3 is TGTGCCAGCAGCCAAGGAAGGAGTTACTACGAGCAGTACTTC.

V is TRBV28 and J is TRBJ2-5; the D gene is possibly TRBD2 (6 bases). The CDR3 is 15 amino acids. The germline CDR1 and CDR2 sequences are MDHEN and SYDVKM. Trimming took 4 bases from V and 6 from J, leaving 18 bases between them. CDR3 nucleotides: TGTGCCAGCAGTTCGTATAGCGGTGATCCGAAGACCCAGTACTTC. It specifies CASSSYSGDPKTQYF.